This T cell receptor beta chain comes out of a study of cytomegalovirus exposure and HLA in healthy donors. Notes on the study in general: Within an earlier analysis, most TCR beta V segments proved productive either about 90% or about 30% of the time.

PCR was performed using 60 Vbeta and 13 Jbeta primers. Original processing methods: There were about 80 million unique TCR beta chains by a later count, and around 10 million of them were shared. Assay: immunoSEQ multiplex PCR; the TCRdb copy retains only in-frame clones and omits some. That table gives V, J and clone size, and the DNA gave D and trimming. The table includes 150,000 to 200,000 clones, roughly 80% detected once. To note about this clone: Its antigen is unknown.

Germline V gives CDR1 MGHRA, CDR2 YSYEKL. Trimming at V came to 0 bases and at J to 0 bases, leaving 4 bases not matched to a gene. The CDR3 is 17 residues long. Donors consisted of healthy bone marrow donors. The sequence came from a male donor in good health and CMV-seronegative. This chain links TRBV4-1 with TRBJ2-7; 11 bases agree with TRBD2. The sequenced sample consisted of PBMCs. CDR3 sequence: CASSQDITSGSSYEQYF. CDR3 nucleotide sequence: TGCGCCAGCAGCCAAGATATTACTAGCGGGAGCTCCTACGAGCAGTACTTC.